The 26 T cell receptor beta chains in this list originate from one sample, sequenced in a study of shared clonotypes between healthy human individuals. Method: immunoSEQ multiplex PCR; TCRdb's copy keeps in-frame clones and lacks some. The table records over 2 million clones, 90% to 95% of them present only once. What was sequenced was naive CD4+ T cells sorted from blood. Subset defined: CD45RA+ positively selected. The receptors here all came from a man aged 18 to 35 in good health.

The chain couples TRBV2 to TRBJ2-3, with D perhaps TRBD2 (6 bases). Germline-derived CDR1 and CDR2 are SNHLY and FYNNEI. Trimming left V 4 bases short and J 2 bases short, with 13 bases between. There are 15 residues in the CDR3. The CDR3 is CASSVGTGSTDTQYF. CDR3 DNA sequence: TGTGCCAGCAGTGTCGGGACTGGATCCACAGATACGCAGTATTTT.

The rearrangement uses TRBV6-5 and TRBJ1-1; D call uncertain. In germline, CDR1 is MNHEY, CDR2 SVGAGI. The CDR3 covers 12 residues. The V gene lost 0 bases and the J gene lost 10 bases, with 9 bases spanning the gap. The CDR3 loop reads CASSYSRGRAFF. The CDR3 coding sequence is TGTGCCAGCAGTTACTCGAGAGGGAGAGCTTTCTTT.

The gene calls are TRBV21-1 and TRBJ2-7. TRBV21-1 is described as a pseudogene. The CDR3 sequence is 16 residues long. The CDR3 coding sequence is TGTGCCAGCAGCCGGACGGTGGTGAAGGGATCCTACGAGCAGTACTTC. Translation: CASSRTVVKGSYEQYF.

The chain is built from TRBV10-3 and TRBJ1-5; the D gene is possibly TRBD1 (5 bases). Trimming cost V 4 bases and J 6 bases, with 13 bases left between them. CDR1 and CDR2 (germline): ENHRY, SYGVKD. This CDR3 is 14 amino acids long. The CDR3 is CAISAAGLGQPQHF. The CDR3 DNA follows: TGTGCCATCAGTGCCGCAGGGCTGGGTCAGCCCCAGCATTTT.

The sample holds one count of this clone. The chain has TRBV14 and TRBJ2-4; weak D call: TRBD1 (5 bases). V lost 5 bases, J lost 2 bases, and 13 bases lay in between. From germline, CDR1 is SGHDN and CDR2 FVKESK. The CDR3 has 15 residues. CDR3 residues: CASSTLRAPKNIQYF. CDR3 coding DNA: TGTGCCAGCAGCACCCTCAGGGCCCCCAAAAACATTCAGTACTTC.

V and J are TRBV6-5 and TRBJ2-2, with D possibly matching TRBD2 (5 bases). There are 13 residues in the CDR3. Trimming cost V 7 bases and J 4 bases, with 10 bases left between them. Germline V lookup: CDR1 MNHEY, CDR2 SVGAGI. The CDR3 bases are TGTGCCAGCACCATGAGGGTCACCGGGGAGCTGTTTTTT. It translates to CASTMRVTGELFF.

Here the CDR3 DNA reads TGTGCCAGCAGCTTAGTGGGACTAGCGGGGGGCGGTGAGCAGTTCTTC. This gives the protein CASSLVGLAGGGEQFF. The chain combines TRBV7-6 with TRBJ2-1, with 15 bases matching TRBD2. The trim removed 1 base at V and 9 bases at J, leaving 4 bases unmatched. CDR3 size: 16 residues. Germline CDR1 and CDR2: SGHVS and FNYEAQ.

The chain uses TRBV5-4 and TRBJ2-5; 12 bases fit TRBD2. This CDR3 is 15 amino acids long. V shed 3 bases and J 3 bases; nucleotides not matched to a gene: 3. CDR1 is SGHNT, CDR2 YYREEE, per germline (reference sequence). DNA for the CDR3: TGTGCCAGCAGCTCTAGGACTAGCGGGGAAGAGACCCAGTACTTC. Its translation: CASSSRTSGEETQYF.

V usage is TRBV7-3 and J usage is TRBJ2-1, with 14 bases identical to TRBD2. The V segment lost 5 bases and the J segment 10 bases; nucleotides outside the gene matches: 7. Germline CDR1 and CDR2: SGHTA and FQGTGA. The CDR3 sequence is 15 residues long. CDR3 residues: CASSPGTSGGGEQFF. DNA of the CDR3: TGTGCCAGCAGCCCCGGGACTAGCGGGGGCGGGGAGCAGTTCTTC.

This clone was observed a few times. This chain uses TRBV29-1 with TRBJ2-7; tentatively, D is TRBD2 (5 bases). Germline assignment: CDR1 SQVTM and CDR2 ANQGSEA. This CDR3 contains 13 residues. V was shortened by 3 bases and J by 5 bases, with 14 bases between the two germline ends. The CDR3 loop reads CSVEYGNHHEQYF. CDR3 in DNA: TGCAGCGTTGAGTACGGGAATCACCACGAGCAGTACTTC.

The chain is built from TRBV6-1 and TRBJ1-2; the D gene is possibly TRBD1 (6 bases). The CDR3 is 14 residues long. From germline, CDR1 is MNHNS and CDR2 SASEGT. V lost 2 bases, J lost 7 bases, and 14 bases lay in between. The CDR3 sequence: CASSETDRPGGYTF. CDR3 bases: TGTGCCAGCAGTGAAACTGACAGGCCCGGTGGCTACACCTTC.

In DNA form, the CDR3 reads TGTGCCAGCAGGATGGATCAGGGTGTCGGGGGCTACACCTTC. Translating it yields CASRMDQGVGGYTF. The chain is built from TRBV7-2 and TRBJ1-2, with TRBD1 as a possible D gene (5 bases). The CDR3 consists of 14 residues. Germline V gene sequence: CDR1 SGHTA, CDR2 FQGNSA. Trimming took 6 bases from V and 8 from J, leaving 19 bases between them.

The chain is built from TRBV19 and TRBJ2-5; D possibly corresponds to TRBD1 (7 bases). V was shortened by 4 bases and J by 2 bases, with 14 bases between the two germline ends. CDR3 length: 15 residues. Germline values: CDR1 LNHDA, CDR2 SQIVND (reference sequence). The CDR3 nucleotides read TGTGCCAGTAGTAGTTCAGGGGGAGGTCAAGAGACCCAGTACTTC. Translated: CASSSSGGGQETQYF.

The V gene is TRBV6-6, the J gene TRBJ1-2; D unclear. Germline CDR1 is MNHNY and CDR2 is SVGAGI (reference sequence). Trimming left V 2 bases short and J 4 bases short, with 8 bases between. This CDR3 region has 13 residues. The CDR3 nucleotides read TGTGCCAGCAGTTACACGGCTTCCTATGGCTACACCTTC. Protein sequence: CASSYTASYGYTF.

On this clone: Other DNA sequences in the sample encode the same CDR3. The CDR3 DNA reads as TGTGCCAGCAGCCTGATTGGAGCCACTGAAGCTTTCTTT. This gives the protein CASSLIGATEAFF. The gene calls are TRBV7-3 and TRBJ1-1, with unresolved D. The CDR3 sequence is 13 residues long. CDR1 is SGHTA, CDR2 FQGTGA, per germline. The V and J ends lost 5 bases and 4 bases respectively, with 11 bases between them.

This rearrangement joins TRBV5-4 to TRBJ1-2, with 7 bases aligning to TRBD1. Unmatched junction bases numbered 8, after V lost 4 bases and J lost 5 bases. The CDR3 sequence is 14 residues long. Germline V gives CDR1 SGHNT, CDR2 YYREEE (reference sequence). CDR3 amino acids: CASSPGGEGYGYTF. CDR3 DNA: TGTGCCAGCAGCCCAGGGGGTGAGGGATATGGCTACACCTTC.

This clone was counted once. The chain is built from TRBV5-6 and TRBJ1-2, with a weak D call TRBD1 (5 bases). The CDR3 runs to 15 residues. Germline CDR1 SGHDT, CDR2 YYEEEE. Trimming pared 2 bases from V and 3 bases from J, leaving 14 bases between. The CDR3 is CASSFFVSGDYGYTF. DNA for the CDR3: TGTGCCAGCAGCTTTTTTGTATCGGGGGACTATGGCTACACCTTC.

Comments on this clone: This sample includes further DNA sequences coding for the same CDR3. This sequence joins TRBV18 and TRBJ1-4; D gene unclear. Germline V CDR1 and CDR2: KGHSH, LQKENI. This CDR3 contains 13 residues. V was pared by 6 bases and J by 7 bases, with 12 bases between. The CDR3 spells CASSPGVSEKLFF. The CDR3 DNA reads TGTGCCAGCTCTCCCGGAGTTAGTGAAAAACTGTTTTTT.

The chain has TRBV18 and TRBJ1-1, with TRBD1 as a possible D gene (6 bases). Germline CDR1 is KGHSH and CDR2 is LQKENI. The CDR3 runs 14 residues. V lost 3 bases and J lost 1, with 9 bases in between. The DNA of the CDR3 is TGTGCCAGCTCACCCGGGGGCACGAACACTGAAGCTTTCTTT. Translation: CASSPGGTNTEAFF.

The chain joins TRBV10-1 to TRBJ2-1; 13 positions agree with TRBD2. This CDR3 has 16 residues. Germline CDR1 WNHNN, CDR2 SYGVQD (reference sequence). V shed 4 bases, J shed 6 bases, and the junction held 6 bases outside the gene matches. For the CDR3, the DNA is TGCGCCAGCAGTGCGGGGACTAGCGGGGTTCGCAATGAGCAGTTCTTC. Translation: CASSAGTSGVRNEQFF.

The chain has TRBV28 and TRBJ2-7, with 10 bases fitting TRBD1. J gave up 2 bases and V 3 bases, and 4 bases lay outside the gene matches. The CDR3 has 15 amino acids. The germline V gene has CDR1 MDHEN and CDR2 SYDVKM. CDR3 sequence: CASSFLGTGAYEQYF. The DNA of the CDR3 is TGTGCCAGCAGTTTTCTCGGGACAGGGGCCTACGAGCAGTACTTC.

This chain connects TRBV7-6 to TRBJ2-5; tentatively, D is TRBD1 (6 bases). Germline assignment: CDR1 SGHVS and CDR2 FNYEAQ. V was pared by 5 bases and J by 3 bases, with 19 bases between. This CDR3 region has 16 residues. The CDR3 spells CASSGERSRGKETQYF. The CDR3 region has the DNA TGTGCCAGCAGCGGCGAACGGTCCAGGGGAAAAGAGACCCAGTACTTC.

The rearrangement uses TRBV10-3 and TRBJ2-5; D is tentatively TRBD1 or TRBD2 (6 bases each). V dropped 0 bases and J dropped 4 bases, with 15 bases sitting between them. The CDR3 length is 16 residues. Germline V gene data show CDR1 as ENHRY and CDR2 as SYGVKD. The CDR3 nucleotides read TGTGCCATCAGTGAGTCGAGGGGGGCCTCGGGAGAGACCCAGTACTTC. Translated: CAISESRGASGETQYF.

J is TRBJ2-1 and V is TRBV4-1; D could derive from TRBD1 or TRBD2 (5 bases each). The V end lost 5 bases, the J end lost 13 bases, and 12 bases lay between the germline ends. The CDR3 loop spans 11 amino acids. Germline V lookup: CDR1 MGHRA, CDR2 YSYEKL. CDR3 nucleotides: TGCGCCAGCAGCGGGCCGGGACGACAGTTCTTC. This translates into CASSGPGRQFF.

Points on this clone: A much larger clone lies a single base off, so this may be a read error. V gene TRBV29-1 combines with J gene TRBJ2-5, with D possibly TRBD2 on 5 matching bases. V was cut by 3 bases and J by 4 bases, with 15 bases left in between. The CDR3 consists of 14 residues. Germline V lookup: CDR1 SQVTM, CDR2 ANQGSEA. Written as DNA, the CDR3 is TGCAGCGTTGACACCCCCGGGGTGCGAGAGACCCAGTACTTC. Translation: CSVDTPGVRETQYF.

This clone was detected once. The V and J genes are TRBV5-1 and TRBJ1-1, with 10 bases aligning to TRBD1. The CDR3 has 15 amino acids. V dropped 7 bases and J dropped 8; count of bases not matched to a gene: 14. Germline loops: CDR1 SGHRS, CDR2 YFSETQ. CDR3 in amino acids: CASGETRQGAGEAFF. In DNA, the CDR3 is TGCGCCAGCGGCGAAACCCGACAGGGGGCGGGGGAAGCTTTCTTT.